This T cell receptor beta chain was recorded in a study of cytomegalovirus exposure and HLA in healthy donors (dated by TCRdb to about 2017). Study-wide context: In an earlier analysis of some 610 of the donors, approximately 300 Gb of sequence data and approximately 120 million unique TCR beta sequences from about 180 million T cells were reported. Around 320 gigabases of sequencing data and 78 million or so unique TCR sequences were included in an early release covering around 600 HLA-typed donors. The genetic ancestry cluster associated with self-reported Caucasian donors included over 65% of the approximately 410 genotyped donors. The study aimed to test whether signatures of past pathogen exposure could be identified by cataloging public T cell receptors. Using immunosequencing, the study profiled T cell repertoires from 500 to 800 subjects and related those repertoires to cytomegalovirus serostatus. A separate validation cohort of over 95 different subjects was used in addition to the 666-subject first cohort. To predict cytomegalovirus infection status, the study combined high-throughput TCR immunosequencing, statistical association of individual TCRs with disease status, and machine learning. A later analysis re-examined previously published TCR beta repertoires from 610 or so donors and added high-resolution HLA genotyping to investigate patterns of TCR occurrence. The later analysis used no new phenotypic data to find candidate immune exposures, relying instead on TCR beta sequences and their occurrence across donors. An earlier analysis of 587 of the donors used high-throughput TCR beta sequencing to judge whether each TCR beta V gene segment behaved as functional or pseudogenic. Alongside the repertoire data, information on donor age, sex, ethnicity and CMV serostatus was compiled. Genome-wide SNP genotypes for about 60% of the 666 donors were used in a later genetic analysis, which treated that subset as a discovery cohort. All discovery cohort repertoires had been generated on a single sequencing platform. HLA typing covered class I and class II loci at four-digit resolution. Typing coverage varied by locus: roughly 620-630 donors for A, B, C, DRB1 and DQB1; approximately 560 for DQA1; nearly 610 for DPA1; approximately 450 for DPB1. Four to six DR-DQ haplotypes were handled as single units for association and clustering, since linkage in the cohort was strong. Among 350 to 400 genotyped donors of the cohort, an average of about 240,000 unique TCR beta nucleotide sequences were sequenced per donor, roughly 18% of them non-productive. The study at large found these results: The authors suggested that the approach could potentially be generalized to other disease states and immunological phenotypes. The sequencing pipeline was judged likely to have produced a cluster of highly shared sequence variants as a technical artifact. Correlated functional status among segregating V segments might be attributable to linkage disequilibrium, but an unknown experimental factor could not be ruled out. In a later analysis, TCR association rates were found to vary across HLA loci, with the most associated TCRs seen for DRB1 alleles and the fewest for HLA-C alleles. In vitro tests confirmed that a few of the cytomegalovirus-associated TCR beta chains recognize cytomegalovirus antigens. Only TCR beta chains were sequenced in this cohort, and the absence of alpha or paired-chain data limited detectable features. Some IMGT-functional V segments, including TRBV6-2 and TRBV6-3, could not be distinguished by the 87-base-pair reads and were therefore excluded. In an earlier analysis of approximately 590 of the donors, most TCR beta V segments appeared in productive rearrangements about 87% or about 30% of the time, broadly matching IMGT annotations. Because HLA typing was unavailable for some donors at each locus, only the typed subset was used in association tests. A total of 150 to 200 TCR beta chains were listed by the study as associated with cytomegalovirus. A later analysis found that most CMV-associated TCR beta chains appeared HLA-restricted, with HLA associations seemingly driven largely by CMV exposure. While some public TCRs were present in many individuals, most TCR sequences turned up only very rarely across donors. A further reported finding was that TCR beta sequences accurately predicted the HLA-A and HLA-B alleles for most subjects in the first cohort. Roughly uniform sequencing depth across donors was assumed in presence/absence analyses, although this assumption may not hold. Because counts were too low, roughly 17 rarely observed V segments, including chromosome 9 orphons, were left out of the earlier analysis of 500 to 650 of the donors. According to a later genetic analysis, donors in an Asian-associated ancestry cluster had fewer N-insertions in productive TCRs than the approximately 650-donor mean. The only immune exposure information available for the cohort was CMV serostatus. The classifier was reported to diagnose cytomegalovirus status with high specificity and sensitivity in both the original and validation cohorts. In a later analysis, about 16,000 TCR beta sequences were associated with specific HLA alleles at a false discovery rate of 0.05. In a later analysis, several top co-occurrence clusters were reported to appear linked to parvovirus B19, influenza, CMV and Epstein-Barr virus. A later analysis found that HLA-associated TCR beta chains were more clonally expanded and had lower generation probabilities than equally common non-associated chains. In a later genetic analysis, a missense DCLRE1C variant was associated with V-gene and J-gene trimming of TCR beta chains, and the association was replicated in an independent cohort. Assigning TCR associations to individual alleles was difficult when HLA alleles, especially DR and DQ, strongly co-occurred.

The cohort consisted of 600 or so healthy bone marrow donors. At the time of sampling, every cohort member was nominally healthy, though immune exposures that went unrecorded were likely present. The donor tested CMV seronegative and was one of the 352 seronegative cohort members. Each donor provided a peripheral blood sample, and peripheral blood mononuclear cells were used for TCR beta sequencing. The Qiagen DNeasy Blood Extraction Kit was used to extract genomic DNA from the blood cell samples. The CDR3 runs 14 amino acids, cysteine and phenylalanine included. Only the CDR3 part of the read is kept: 42 bases, read in frame from the first base. CDR1 is given as LNHNV and CDR2 as YYDKDF, both from the germline V gene (reference sequence). The junction shows trimming of 0 bases on V and 5 bases on J, plus 8 bases between the germline ends. The method was the immunoSEQ multiplex PCR assay. A mixture of 60 forward primers for TCR Vbeta segments and 13 reverse primers for TCR Jbeta segments was used in the multiplex PCR. Amplification of the CDR3 region of rearranged TCR beta genes was performed with a multiplex PCR assay on genomic DNA. On the Illumina HiSeq System, the amplified TCR beta libraries were sequenced as 87-base-pair reads. On the authors' methods: A later analysis tallied about 77 million unique TCR beta chains across the 700 or so repertoires, and approximately 11 million of those chains were shared by two or more donors. To remove PCR and sequencing errors, raw reads were error-corrected and collapsed into unique sequences using a nearest-neighbor algorithm that merged closely related sequences. Alignment of CDR3 sequences to IMGT reference sequences was used to assign V, D and J gene segments. For a sequence to be retained, a match of at least six nucleotides to both a V gene segment and a J gene segment was required. Rearrangements were classified as productive when the CDR3 lacked stop codons and remained in frame with V and J, and all other rearrangements were classified as non-productive. Following IMGT convention, CDR3 was defined as the stretch from the second conserved V-encoded cysteine up to the conserved J-encoded phenylalanine. In an earlier analysis of some 550 of the donors, sequences lacking an unambiguous match to a single V gene segment were excluded. An earlier analysis of 550 to 650 of the donors classified V segments as functional when productive rearrangements were above 56.7% and as segregating when the standard deviation between donors was above 5%. A statistical classification framework was built to diagnose cytomegalovirus status from the catalog of TCR beta chain sequences. In a later analysis, V and J genes were assigned by comparing TCR nucleotide sequences against IMGT/GENE-DB human TR gene sequences. A later analysis assigned CDR3 sequences and most-parsimonious VDJ recombination scenarios with the TCRdist pipeline. In a later analysis, each TCR beta chain was defined by its CDR3 amino acid sequence together with its V-gene family, and reads lacking a unique V-gene family were excluded. In a later analysis, 450 to 600 highly shared, low-generation-probability nucleotide sequences were removed to address suspected cross-contamination and a sequencing artifact. In a later analysis, a clonal expansion index was calculated for each public chain from normalized within-repertoire ranks of inferred template counts. In a later analysis, generation probabilities were computed with a VDJ recombination model fitted to out-of-frame rearrangements, and the resulting probabilities were checked against IGoR. In a later analysis, hypergeometric tests were used to score TCR-TCR, TCR-HLA and TCR-CMV co-occurrence, with a repertoire-size bias correction applied to TCR pairs. A later analysis estimated false discovery rates by permuting HLA or CMV assignments 20 times. In a later analysis, co-occurring TCRs were grouped using DBSCAN, and TCRdist sequence similarity was added for clustering within HLA-allele-positive subsets. Co-occurrence clustering excluded repertoires with fewer than 30,000 or more than 120,000 public chains, plus five with anomalous nucleotide sharing. Drawn from immuneACCESS, this table holds only the in-frame rearrangements with V and J called that TCRdb kept. Clones are partly lost; checked studies trace under half to an unresolved V gene and leave the rest unexplained. The V and J calls and the clone size are those of that table, but D and trimming were determined from the DNA. The sample table shows some 120,000 clones, and around 80% are seen once. The ten largest clones represent more than 1.4% of the sample.

The count of this clone is one. What this receptor recognizes is not known. Qualities for individual bases were not recorded, and no much larger clone is one base off. The sequenced sample was PBMCs. The V and J genes are TRBV15 and TRBJ2-1, with an unclear D gene assignment. The TCR comes from a woman between 18 and 29 years old in good health and CMV-seronegative. The DNA sequence is as follows: TGTGCCACCAGCAGAGATCACTACAACAATGAGCAGTTCTTC. It encodes CATSRDHYNNEQFF.